The next 8 T cell receptor beta chains were all read from a single sample in a study of CD8+CD57+ T cells in acquired aplastic anemia. Genomic DNA constituted the template upon which TCR beta VDJ and CDR3 profiling was performed. TCRdb itself ran the reads through MiXCR, one entry per CDR3 protein. The sample yields about 180,000 distinct CDR3 sequences, 63% seen once. Whoever was chosen for sequencing had shown CD8+CD57+ cell expansion by flow cytometry. Sequenced sample: sorted CD4+, CD8+, or CD8+CD57+ T cells (not recorded which) from PBMCs. These receptors originate from a human donor with aplastic anemia.

This chain links TRBV5-6 with TRBJ2-7; a weak D match, TRBD2 (6 bases). The CDR3 runs to 16 residues. V was clipped by 0 bases and J by 5 bases, with 18 bases between them. Germline assignment: CDR1 SGHDT and CDR2 YYEEEE. CDR3 DNA sequence: TGTGCCAGCAGCTTGGCCGGGGGAGTTAGGAGGAACGAGCAGTACTTC. It specifies CASSLAGGVRRNEQYF.

This chain connects TRBV2 to TRBJ1-5, with 11 bases aligning to TRBD1. The CDR3 runs 17 residues. V lost 7 bases to trimming and J lost 3 bases; unmatched junction nucleotides: 11. The germline V gene has CDR1 SNHLY and CDR2 FYNNEI. CDR3 residues: CASTRTGTGGNNQPQHF. In DNA form, the CDR3 reads TGTGCCAGCACCAGGACCGGGACAGGGGGGAACAATCAGCCCCAGCATTTT.

This clonotype has a handful of counts. The chain employs TRBV15 and TRBJ2-1; the D is unclear. This CDR3 spans 12 amino acids. V shed 0 bases and J shed 11 bases, with 8 bases lying between them. CDR1 and CDR2 from the germline V gene are LNHNV and YYDKDF (reference sequence). CDR3 sequence: CATSRDNQKQFF. For the CDR3, the DNA is TGTGCCACCAGCAGAGATAACCAGAAGCAGTTCTTC.

CDR3 in amino acids: CATSDGSRAGTDTQYF. CDR3 in DNA: TGTGCCACCAGTGACGGTTCCAGAGCAGGCACAGATACGCAGTATTTT. The chain has TRBV24-1 and TRBJ2-3; D remains unclear. The CDR3 runs 16 residues. The V gene lost 4 bases and the J gene lost 1 base, with 14 bases spanning the gap. Germline V lookup: CDR1 KGHDR, CDR2 SFDVKD.

A word on this clonotype: It is unclear where the CDR3 begins or ends on the DNA, so no DNA is shown, and the CDR3 is as TCRdb lists it. The chain combines TRBV5-1 with TRBJ1-1. Germline V gene lookup returns CDR1 SGHRS and CDR2 YFSETQ. Counting both end residues, the CDR3 totals 20 amino acids. Here the CDR3 reads CASSSRNRLHLRFGDTEAFF.

This clonotype was counted a single time. CDR3 loop: CSARDLSGESGYNEQFF. DNA for the CDR3: TGCAGTGCTAGAGATCTTAGTGGGGAATCCGGGTACAATGAGCAGTTCTTC. V gene TRBV20-1 combines with J gene TRBJ2-1; D ambiguous. Trimming shortened V by 0 bases and J by 4 bases, and 19 bases separated the two germline ends. CDR1 is DFQATT, CDR2 SNEGSKA, per germline (reference sequence). This CDR3 region has 17 residues.

This chain connects TRBV20-1 to TRBJ2-3; 10 bases agree with TRBD2. Germline-derived CDR1 and CDR2 are DFQATT and SNEGSKA (reference sequence). The CDR3 contains 14 residues. The junction had 6 bases not matched to a gene; V was cut back by 6 bases and J by 3 bases. CDR3 region: CSAPPSGRTDTQYF. In nucleotides, the CDR3 is TGCAGTGCCCCGCCTAGCGGGAGAACAGATACGCAGTATTTT.

This clonotype is a singleton in its sample. The rearrangement joins TRBV7-2 to TRBJ1-6, with D possibly matching TRBD1 (6 bases). The CDR3 extends over 13 amino acids. V was shortened by 6 bases and J by 7 bases, with 10 bases between the two germline ends. The germline V gene has CDR1 SGHTA and CDR2 FQGNSA. In nucleotides, the CDR3 is TGTGCCAGCAGTGTCAGGGGAAATTCACCCCTCCACTTT. It translates to CASSVRGNSPLHF.